The 27 T cell receptor beta chains below were found in one sample sequenced in a study of brain T cells in children with intractable seizures (dated by TCRdb to 2020 to 2022). Library prep was done by the immunoSEQ multiplex PCR assay. TCRdb took this table from immuneACCESS and kept in-frame rearrangements with V and J called. Such tables lack part of the clones; where checked against another copy, unresolved V genes explain under half of the gap, and the rest is unexplained. The sample contains 88,000 or so clones, around 91% of them found a single time. Together, the top ten hold about 24% of the sample. The sample's time point label is to be understood as: resected brain tissue, or blood drawn just prior to surgery. The sequences come from peripheral blood, collected at surgery. The receptors derive from a girl aged 2 to 10 with Rasmussen encephalitis and intractable seizures.

The rearrangement links TRBV27 to TRBJ1-1; 8 positions match TRBD1. V lost 7 bases, J lost 1 base, and 8 bases stayed unmatched. Germline CDR1 and CDR2: MNHEY and SMNVEV (reference sequence). The CDR3 sequence is 15 residues long. The DNA of the CDR3 is TGTGCCAGCAACCGCGCAGGGGGCGCGAACACTGAAGCTTTCTTT. Protein sequence: CASNRAGGANTEAFF.

The chain uses TRBV10-3 and TRBJ1-2, with D unclear. Trimming left V 0 bases short and J 4 bases short, with 12 bases between. This CDR3 is 15 amino acids long. Germline assignment: CDR1 ENHRY and CDR2 SYGVKD. CDR3 region: CAISESVGSGYGYTF. The DNA for the CDR3 is TGTGCCATCAGTGAGTCGGTAGGGTCCGGCTATGGCTACACCTTC.

The rearrangement joins TRBV19 to TRBJ2-1; D is possibly TRBD2 (7 bases). Looked up from germline, CDR1 is LNHDA and CDR2 is SQIVND (reference sequence). Trimming stripped 7 bases from V and 13 bases from J, with 17 bases between. The CDR3 is made up of 12 amino acids. CDR3 sequence: CASNTHGGPQFF. DNA for the CDR3: TGTGCCAGTAACACCCACGGGGGGCCCCAGTTCTTC.

The chain joins TRBV4-2 to TRBJ2-7, with D tentatively TRBD2 (5 bases). The length of the CDR3 is 15 residues. V dropped 0 bases and J dropped 2 bases, with 11 bases sitting between them. Germline CDR1 is LGHNA and CDR2 is YNFKEQ. The CDR3: CASSQDSTGTYEQYF. Here the CDR3 DNA reads TGTGCCAGCAGCCAAGATTCGACGGGGACCTACGAGCAGTACTTC.

V gene TRBV5-1 combines with J gene TRBJ2-1, with D possibly TRBD1 on 5 matching bases. This CDR3 comprises 15 residues. Trimming removed 5 bases from V and 2 bases from J, with 14 bases in between. Germline V lookup: CDR1 SGHRS, CDR2 YFSETQ. As DNA, the CDR3 is TGCGCCAGCAGACTCGCAGGGTCGACCTACAATGAGCAGTTCTTC. Its translation is CASRLAGSTYNEQFF.

The V and J genes are TRBV7-2 and TRBJ1-1; D uncertain. The germline CDR1 and CDR2 sequences are SGHTA and FQGNSA. V lost 1 base and J 4 bases, leaving 7 bases between the germline ends. The CDR3 consists of 13 residues. The CDR3 is CASSLGQLTEAFF. The CDR3 region has the DNA TGTGCCAGCAGCTTAGGGCAGCTCACTGAAGCTTTCTTT.

This clone was detected only a few times. The chain couples TRBV29-1 to TRBJ2-5; 8 nucleotides align to TRBD2. Looked up from germline, CDR1 is SQVTM and CDR2 is ANQGSEA. Trimming cost V 7 bases and J 5 bases; bases outside gene matches: 12. The CDR3 sequence is 14 residues long. The CDR3 region has the DNA TGCAGCGCTATTACCCCGGGACTAGACGAGACCCAGTACTTC. Protein: CSAITPGLDETQYF.

The rearrangement links TRBV18 to TRBJ1-6; no firm D call. Between the trimmed V and J ends, which lost 4 bases and 0 bases, there was a span of 10 bases. This CDR3 comprises 16 residues. Germline CDR1 is KGHSH and CDR2 is LQKENI. Here the CDR3 DNA reads TGTGCCAGCTCACGTGAGGGAAGCTCCTATAATTCACCCCTCCACTTT. Protein sequence: CASSREGSSYNSPLHF.

This chain links TRBV28 with TRBJ2-6; 9 bases align to TRBD1. This CDR3 region has 17 residues. After removal of 0 bases from V and 0 bases from J, the junction contained 0 bases not matched to a gene. The germline gives CDR1 MDHEN, CDR2 SYDVKM. CDR3 amino acids: CASSLWDRGSGANVLTF. Here the CDR3 DNA reads TGTGCCAGCAGTTTATGGGACAGGGGCTCTGGGGCCAACGTCCTGACTTTC.

This clone was seen a single time. The CDR3: CASSAGLAGGKGVQETQYF. The CDR3 DNA is TGTGCCAGCAGCGCCGGACTAGCGGGGGGGAAGGGAGTCCAAGAGACCCAGTACTTC. V is TRBV7-2 and J is TRBJ2-5; 15 bases line up with TRBD2. The CDR3 covers 19 residues. Germline assignment: CDR1 SGHTA and CDR2 FQGNSA. The V and J ends lost 5 bases and 1 base, in that order; junction bases with no gene match: 11.

This clone came up once. CDR3 protein: CASSQDLAPTKYNEQFF. DNA for the CDR3: TGCGCCAGCAGCCAAGACCTCGCCCCTACGAAGTACAATGAGCAGTTCTTC. The rearrangement links TRBV4-1 to TRBJ2-1, with D unresolved. The length of the CDR3 is 17 residues. CDR1 and CDR2 (germline): MGHRA, YSYEKL. Trimming removed 0 bases from V and 4 bases from J, with 16 bases in between.

The V and J genes are TRBV5-4 and TRBJ2-5; D gene ambiguous. The germline V gene has CDR1 SGHNT and CDR2 YYREEE (reference sequence). The length of the CDR3 is 14 residues. Trimming cost V 2 bases and J 5 bases, with 13 bases left between them. For the CDR3, the DNA is TGTGCCAGCAGCTTAGACCTCGGCTGGGAGACCCAGTACTTC. Translating it yields CASSLDLGWETQYF.

For the CDR3, the DNA is TGTGCCAACCCCTTATTCGCAGGCTACACCTTC. Encoded protein: CANPLFAGYTF. V and J are TRBV2 and TRBJ1-2; no firm D call. V was clipped by 10 bases and J by 8 bases, with 14 bases between them. This CDR3 is 11 amino acids long. Germline CDR1 and CDR2: SNHLY and FYNNEI.

This clone came up once. The chain has TRBV30 and TRBJ2-2; unclear D gene. V was cut by 4 bases and J by 1 base, with 7 bases left in between. Germline V gene lookup returns CDR1 GTSNPN and CDR2 SVGIG (reference sequence). The CDR3 spans 13 residues. CDR3 DNA: TGTGCCTGGAATTCCCTGAACACCGGGGAGCTGTTTTTT. Its protein product is CAWNSLNTGELFF.

The chain employs TRBV6-4 and TRBJ2-2, with a possible D match to TRBD2 (6 bases). Germline CDR1 and CDR2: MRHNA and SNTAGT. The CDR3 length is 15 residues. Trimming took 5 bases from V and 0 from J, leaving 10 bases between them. The DNA of the CDR3 is TGTGCCAGCAGTCCCGGGACTTCGAACACCGGGGAGCTGTTTTTT. Its translation is CASSPGTSNTGELFF.

The chain links TRBV5-4 to TRBJ2-2; 7 bases are shared with TRBD2. Germline lookup yields CDR1 SGHNT and CDR2 YYREEE (reference sequence). The CDR3 extends over 14 amino acids. Trimming at V came to 1 base and at J to 6 bases, leaving 3 bases not matched to a gene. CDR3 loop: CASSLNLAAGELFF. For the CDR3, the DNA is TGTGCCAGCAGCTTGAACCTAGCGGCCGGGGAGCTGTTTTTT.

The J gene is TRBJ2-1, the V gene TRBV21-1; the table's D call, TRBD2, was not checked against the DNA. TRBV21-1 constitutes a pseudogene. The CDR3 sequence is 19 residues long. The CDR3: CASSITELAGAISYNEQFF. CDR3 nucleotides: TGTGCCAGCAGCATCACGGAACTAGCGGGAGCAATATCCTACAATGAGCAGTTCTTC.

V and J are TRBV5-1 and TRBJ2-7; the D call may be TRBD1 or TRBD2 (5 bases each). V shed 1 base and J shed 5 bases, with 10 bases lying between them. Germline values: CDR1 SGHRS, CDR2 YFSETQ. The CDR3 has 13 residues. DNA for the CDR3: TGCGCCAGCAGCTTGTGGGGGAAGAACGAGCAGTACTTC. It is translated as CASSLWGKNEQYF.

The genes are TRBV19 and TRBJ1-4; 9 bases align to TRBD1. The CDR3 is 16 amino acids. Germline CDR1 and CDR2: LNHDA and SQIVND (reference sequence). J was trimmed by 0 bases and V by 9 bases; bases with no gene match: 8. The CDR3 coding sequence is TGTGCCAGCATTCGGACAGGGGCTGCAACTAATGAAAAACTGTTTTTT. Its protein product is CASIRTGAATNEKLFF. The full variable domain, in which reference TRBV19 and TRBJ1-4 provide the parts outside the CDR3, is DGGITQSPKYLFRKEGQNVTLSCEQNLNHDAMYWYRQDPGQGLRLIYYSQIVNDFQKGDIAEGYSVSREKKESFPLTVTSAQKNPTAFYLCASIRTGAATNEKLFFGSGTQLSVL.

The V and J genes are TRBV27 and TRBJ2-1; D possibly corresponds to TRBD2 (5 bases). Trimming took 6 bases from V and 4 from J, leaving 16 bases between them. CDR3 length: 15 residues. The germline CDR1 and CDR2 sequences are MNHEY and SMNVEV (reference sequence). CDR3 bases: TGTGCCAGCAGCTCGGGATCCACCACTTACAATGAGCAGTTCTTC. It yields the protein CASSSGSTTYNEQFF.

Only a few counts were recorded for this clone. The CDR3, as DNA: TGCAGCGTTCGGGGGAGGTTGGGGAACACTGAAGCTTTCTTT. This sequence encodes CSVRGRLGNTEAFF. This chain joins TRBV29-1 and TRBJ1-1; the D gene is possibly TRBD1 (5 bases). V lost 5 bases and J lost 1, with 14 bases in between. The CDR3 loop spans 14 amino acids. Germline CDR1 and CDR2: SQVTM and ANQGSEA.

This chain uses TRBV13 with TRBJ1-4; 7 nucleotides line up with TRBD1. This CDR3 is 17 amino acids long. Germline V gene sequence: CDR1 PRHDT, CDR2 FYEKMQ (reference sequence). J gave up 0 bases and V 0 bases, and 4 bases lay outside the gene matches. The CDR3 loop reads CASSLGYRGATNEKLFF. The CDR3 nucleotides read TGTGCCAGCAGCTTAGGGTACAGGGGTGCAACTAATGAAAAACTGTTTTTT. The variable domain in full, completed from reference TRBV13 and TRBJ1-4, reads AAGVIQSPRHLIKEKRETATLKCYPIPRHDTVYWYQQGPGQDPQFLISFYEKMQSDKGSIPDRFSAQQFSDYHSELNMSSLELGDSALYFCASSLGYRGATNEKLFFGSGTQLSVL.

This sequence joins TRBV30 and TRBJ1-2; tentatively, D is TRBD1 (5 bases). CDR1 and CDR2 (germline): GTSNPN, SVGIG (reference sequence). This CDR3 is built from 12 residues. Trimming took off 4 bases at V and 7 bases at J, with 13 bases between the two ends. The CDR3 DNA is TGTGCCTGGACAACCGGGACGGGTGGCTACACCTTC. Protein: CAWTTGTGGYTF.

The chain joins TRBV5-5 to TRBJ2-7; TRBD1 matches at 8 bases. Germline V CDR1 and CDR2: SGHKS, YYEKEE (reference sequence). Unmatched junction bases numbered 13, after V lost 4 bases and J lost 7 bases. CDR3 length equals 15 residues. Here the CDR3 reads CASSGGQDSTWEQYF. The CDR3 nucleotides read TGTGCCAGCAGCGGGGGACAGGACTCGACGTGGGAGCAGTACTTC.

This chain connects TRBV28 to TRBJ1-3; no reliable D call. From germline, CDR1 is MDHEN and CDR2 SYDVKM. V was shortened by 10 bases and J by 2 bases, with 12 bases between the two germline ends. The CDR3 has 13 residues. The CDR3 coding sequence is TGTGCCACCGTCGGGGAAACTGGAAACACCATATATTTT. It yields the protein CATVGETGNTIYF.

The table lists this clone with a count of one. The V and J genes are TRBV5-6 and TRBJ1-2, with D perhaps matching TRBD1 (6 bases). The CDR3 has 14 residues. Germline assignment: CDR1 SGHDT and CDR2 YYEEEE. Deletions cut 6 bases from V and 4 bases from J, with 16 bases between. In DNA form, the CDR3 reads TGTGCCAGCATCCCTCAAACGGACAGCTATGGCTACACCTTC. The encoded protein is CASIPQTDSYGYTF.

The rearrangement joins TRBV28 to TRBJ2-3; 10 bases fit TRBD2. Germline-derived CDR1 and CDR2 are MDHEN and SYDVKM. Germline trimming cut 2 bases from V and 0 bases from J; bases unmatched to any gene: 11. The CDR3 runs to 19 residues. This CDR3 reads CASSLDPLFSGGSTDTQYF. The DNA for the CDR3 is TGTGCCAGCAGTTTAGACCCCCTTTTTAGCGGGGGGAGCACAGATACGCAGTATTTT.